Listed below are T cell receptor beta chains from one sample, sequenced in a study of blood T cell repertoires in COVID-19. Sequencing used immunoSEQ multiplex PCR; TCRdb keeps in-frame clones, though not all of them. The repertoire holds about 140,000 clones, 60% to 80% seen once, with roughly 9.7% in the top ten. The source material was peripheral blood. These receptors all come from a man aged 55 to 70 who had recovered from COVID-19. CDR3s include the opening cysteine and the closing phenylalanine or tryptophan. D genes are given only for firm matches. Clone size is stated in some rows and not others, as once, few, many or a class when expanded.

>NA|TRBJ2-7|TRBV4-2|NA
CASSQASNLNEQYF
TGTGCCAGCAGCCAAGCCTCTAACCTTAACGAGCAGTACTTC
>NA|TRBJ2-3|TRBV6-4|NA
CASSVGRTHGADTQYF
TGTGCCAGCAGTGTGGGGCGGACCCATGGAGCAGATACGCAGTATTTT
>NA|TRBJ1-1|TRBV19|NA
CASSWGGTEAFF
TGTGCCAGTAGTTGGGGGGGAACTGAAGCTTTCTTT
>NA|TRBJ2-3|TRBV11-3|NA
CASSLEGGPTDTQYF
TGTGCCAGCAGCCTAGAGGGGGGGCCCACAGATACGCAGTATTTT
>NA|TRBJ1-6|TRBV18|TRBD1
CASSPGQGSIPLHF
TGTGCCAGCTCACCTGGACAGGGGTCCATACCCCTCCACTTT
>NA|TRBJ1-5|TRBV28|NA
CANRGGQDQPQHF
TGTGCCAACCGCGGAGGGCAGGATCAGCCCCAGCATTTT
>few|TRBJ2-3|TRBV5-1|TRBD2
CASSLGRLAVLSTDTQYF
TGCGCCAGCAGCTTAGGAAGACTAGCGGTGCTCTCCACAGATACGCAGTATTTT
>NA|TRBJ2-7|TRBV28|NA
CASTPGDTAYEQYF
TGTGCCAGCACGCCCGGGGACACGGCCTACGAGCAGTACTTC
>NA|TRBJ1-1|TRBV5-4|NA
CASSPESNTEAFF
TGTGCCAGCAGCCCTGAGTCGAACACTGAAGCTTTCTTT
>NA|TRBJ2-1|TRBV27|NA
CASSAYLSSYNEQFF
TGTGCCAGCAGTGCCTACTTGAGCTCCTACAATGAGCAGTTCTTC
>NA|TRBJ1-5|TRBV29-1|NA
CSASQGNSNQPQHF
TGCAGCGCCAGCCAGGGGAATAGCAATCAGCCCCAGCATTTT
>NA|TRBJ2-7|TRBV6-1|TRBD1
CASSELIQGNEQYF
TGTGCCAGCAGTGAATTAATACAGGGGAACGAGCAGTACTTC
>once|TRBJ2-2|TRBV6-4|TRBD2
CASSDSGLAEVSGELFF
TGTGCCAGCAGTGACTCTGGGCTAGCGGAGGTCTCCGGGGAGCTGTTTTTT
>NA|TRBJ1-4|TRBV30|TRBD1
CAWSVGTVTNEKLFF
TGTGCCTGGAGTGTAGGGACAGTTACTAATGAAAAACTGTTTTTT
>NA|TRBJ1-4|TRBV5-1|NA
CASSLERFNEKLFF
TGCGCCAGCAGCTTGGAACGGTTTAATGAAAAACTGTTTTTT
>once|TRBJ2-7|TRBV6-5|TRBD1
CASTNPGQGAYEQYF
TGTGCCAGCACCAATCCGGGACAGGGGGCCTACGAGCAGTACTTC
>NA|TRBJ2-7|TRBV19|NA
CASSMGAGAGYEQYF
TGTGCCAGTAGTATGGGGGCTGGAGCGGGGTACGAGCAGTACTTC